What follows is one T cell receptor (beta chain) and its context. Its antigen is still unknown. No much larger clone exists at a distance of one base, and base qualities are not known. Whole blood was collected in K2EDTA tubes by collaborating institutions according to the institutions' own protocols. For TCRbeta analysis, collaborator samples were shipped as frozen whole blood, as isolated PBMCs, or as DNA extracted from either sample type. TCRbeta CDR3 regions were amplified from genomic DNA by means of the immunoSEQ Assay, a bias-controlled multiplex PCR. Per the authors' processing: Nucleated cell counts per sample were estimated from amplification of reference gene primers within the assay. Sequence reads were collapsed and filtered to measure the absolute abundance of every unique TCRbeta CDR3 rearrangement. For each sample, productive Simpson clonality was calculated as the square root of Simpson's diversity index over productive rearrangements. The table was pulled from immuneACCESS by TCRdb, which kept in-frame rearrangements only. Such tables lose some clones; where checked, under half of the loss comes from unresolved V genes, and the rest has no known cause. Clonal size and the V and J genes are those of that table, whereas D and trimming came from the DNA. The sample table contains roughly 60,000 clones; only one count was recorded for approximately 80% of them. 14% to 15% of the sample is held by the ten biggest clonotypes.

These data come from a study of blood T cell repertoires in COVID-19 (TCRdb year 2020). Regarding the study in general: Samples covering the acute and convalescent phases of COVID-19 were provided by collaborators in the United States, Italy and Spain. The prospective study material was composed of cDNA or gDNA derived from T cells, B-cell-depleted T cells, or PBMCs. The samples were drawn from two sources: the first 160 participants of the ongoing ImmuneRACE study, and fewer than 1,500 subjects contributed by 6 global collaborators. The repertoires were released in a freely available public database meant as a resource for research on the immune response to SARS-CoV-2. The sample metadata nearly always contained a de-identified subject ID, COVID-19 status, age in years and sex. HLA class I and class II types, where available, came from metadata supplied by the sample provider rather than from assay-based typing. Deeply sampled blood TCRbeta repertoires from subjects exposed to, actively infected with, or recovered from COVID-19 were included in the dataset. General conclusions and limits of the study: How much clinical and demographic metadata was included differed by source and by participant, and the metadata was provided uncurated.

The CDR3 spans 15 residues, from the cysteine through the phenylalanine. CDR3 DNA is the only sequence kept; it has 45 bases, read in frame from the first base. CDR1 is given as SGDLS and CDR2 as YYNGEE, both from the germline V gene. Trimming at the junction amounts to 3 bases on V and 1 base on J, and the germline ends lie 13 bases apart. The TCR originated in a man older than 75 with acute or convalescent COVID-19. Sequenced sample: peripheral blood. The V and J segments used are TRBV9 and TRBJ2-5, with a tentative D gene TRBD2 over 6 matching bases. The CDR3: CASSASGTPQETQYF. The DNA sequence is TGTGCCAGCAGCGCCTCCGGGACTCCCCAAGAGACCCAGTACTTC.